A selection of T cell receptor beta chains follows, all from one sample in a study of CD8+CD57+ T cells in acquired aplastic anemia. TCRdb used MiXCR to reprocess the reads, holding one entry per CDR3 protein. The sample holds fewer than 45,000 distinct CDR3 sequences, approximately 73% seen once. Sequenced input: sorted CD4+, CD8+, or CD8+CD57+ T cells (not recorded which) from PBMCs. Receptors were obtained from a human donor in good health, serving as a control. Each CDR3 is given with its conserved first and last residue. D genes are given only for firm matches. The size of a clone is reported for some rows only, either as once, few or many, or as a class for expanded clones.

many,TRBD2,TRBJ2-2,TRBV5-5,TGTGCCAGCAGCTTGGGATTAGCGGGGGGTTCGAACACCGGGGAGCTGTTTTTT,CASSLGLAGGSNTGELFF
.,TRBD2,TRBJ2-7,TRBV29-1,TGCAGCGTTGAGCTAGCGGGGACCTACGAGCAGTACTTC,CSVELAGTYEQYF
.,.,TRBJ1-2,TRBV19,TGTGCCAGTAGTATGGCAGGGTACGTGAGCTACACCTTC,CASSMAGYVSYTF
few,TRBD2,TRBJ2-7,TRBV11-2,TGTGCCAGCAGCTGGGGACTAGCGGGGGGGGTCGACGAGCAGTACTTC,CASSWGLAGGVDEQYF
.,.,TRBJ2-7,TRBV29-1,TGCAGCGTTGTTTTAAGGTACGAGCAGTACTTC,CSVVLRYEQYF
.,.,TRBJ1-6,TRBV2,TGTGCCAGCAGTGGGGGGAGGGCAGACCATTCACCCCTCCACTTT,CASSGGRADHSPLHF
medium-sized,.,TRBJ2-5,TRBV9,TGTGCCAGCAGCGTAGTTGAAGGACGGGAGGAGACCCAGTACTTC,CASSVVEGREETQYF
many,TRBD2,TRBJ2-3,TRBV6-1,TGTGCCAGCAAACTCACCGGGGGGGCCGATCCTACAGATACGCAGTATTTT,CASKLTGGADPTDTQYF
.,.,TRBJ2-5,TRBV5-1,TGCGCCAGCAGCTTGGTTCCCAGGGCACAAGAGACCCAGTACTTC,CASSLVPRAQETQYF
.,.,TRBJ1-2,TRBV24-1,TGTGCCACCAGTCAGACGGGAAGTGAGTATGGCTACACCTTC,CATSQTGSEYGYTF
.,.,TRBJ1-1,TRBV7-9,TGTGCCAGCAGCTTAGTTCGCAACATGAACACTGAAGCTTTCTTT,CASSLVRNMNTEAFF
.,TRBD2,TRBJ2-1,TRBV11-2,TGTGCCAGCAGCTTAGGAGGTAAGCGGGGTGTCGAGCAGTTCTTC,CASSLGGKRGVEQFF
.,TRBD2,TRBJ2-2,TRBV7-9,TGTGCCAGCAGCTCGGGGGGGCGTACCGGGGAGCTGTTTTTT,CASSSGGRTGELFF
.,TRBD1,TRBJ1-2,TRBV19,TGTGCCAGTAGTCCTCCGGGACAGGACATTGGCTACACCTTC,CASSPPGQDIGYTF
.,.,TRBJ1-6,TRBV2,TGTGCCAGCAGCCAAGCATGGGTAGATAATTCACCCCTCCACTTT,CASSQAWVDNSPLHF
.,.,TRBJ1-6,TRBV2,TGTGCCAGCAGTGCACAGGCGGGCAGTAGGCTACCCCTCCACTTT,CASSAQAGSRLPLHF
.,TRBD1,TRBJ1-5,TRBV20-1,TGCAGTGCTCGCCCTCTCGGTGCGACAGGGTTGCGTCAGCCCCAGCATTTT,CSARPLGATGLRQPQHF
.,.,TRBJ2-7,TRBV7-2,TGTGCCAGCAGCAGCAAAACCGGGGCGGCCTACGAGCAGTACTTC,CASSSKTGAAYEQYF
.,TRBD2,TRBJ2-3,TRBV11-2,TGTGCCTGCAGCTGGACTAGCGGGGGGGCAGATACGCAGTATTTT,CACSWTSGGADTQYF
.,.,TRBJ1-1,TRBV15,TGTGCCACCAGCAGAGAGACTCAAACTGAGGCTTTCTTT,CATSRETQTEAFF
few,TRBD1,TRBJ2-3,TRBV2,TGTGCCAGCAGTGAAATCGGGACAGGGGCGGAAGATACGCAGTATTTT,CASSEIGTGAEDTQYF
.,TRBD1,TRBJ1-4,TRBV15,TGTGCCACCAGCAGCCTACAGGGGATATGGGGTGAAAAACTGTTTTTT,CATSSLQGIWGEKLFF
once,.,TRBJ1-2,TRBV10-3,TGTGCCATCAGTCCTCAGGGTGTCTATGGCTACACCTTC,CAISPQGVYGYTF
.,TRBD1,TRBJ2-7,TRBV24-1,TGTGCCACCAGTGACCCGGGACAGGGATACGAGCAGTACTTC,CATSDPGQGYEQYF
.,.,TRBJ2-7,TRBV4-2,TGTGCCAGCAGCCTCGCCTCGGGATTGAGCTCCTACGAGCAGTACTTC,CASSLASGLSSYEQYF
.,.,TRBJ2-7,TRBV14,TGTGCCAGCAGCCGGAACAGATACGAGCAGTACTTC,CASSRNRYEQYF
.,TRBD1,TRBJ1-6,TRBV19,TGTGCCAGCCTGGGACAGGGGGCGAGCGCACCCCTCCACTTT,CASLGQGASAPLHF
.,TRBD2,TRBJ2-1,TRBV24-1,TGTGCCACCAGTGATTTGAGCGGGAGCTCCTACAATGAGCAGTTCTTC,CATSDLSGSSYNEQFF
.,.,TRBJ1-2,TRBV7-2,TGTGCCAGCAGCCTAGATATCGGAATTGGTGGCTACACCTTC,CASSLDIGIGGYTF
few,.,TRBJ1-6,TRBV7-2,TGTGCCAGCAGCTCAGCCAGGGCTAATTCACCCCTCCACTTT,CASSSARANSPLHF
.,TRBD1,TRBJ2-5,TRBV20-1,TGCAGTGCTAGCCGGGACAGGGACCAAGAGGCCCAGTACTTC,CSASRDRDQEAQYF
.,.,TRBJ2-3,TRBV15,TGTGCCACCAGCAGAGAATCCTCATTGAGCACAGATACGCAGTATTTT,CATSRESSLSTDTQYF
.,TRBD2,TRBJ2-5,TRBV5-1,TGCGCCAGCAGCTTGGTGGCGGGAGTTAGGGAGACCCAGTACTTC,CASSLVAGVRETQYF
.,.,TRBJ2-2,TRBV9,TGTGCCAGCAGCGTAGCCCCCGGGGTAGGCACCGGGGAGCTGTTTTTT,CASSVAPGVGTGELFF
.,.,TRBJ1-2,TRBV2,TGTGCCAGCAGTGCGGTCGGCCCCTATGGCTACACCTTC,CASSAVGPYGYTF
medium-sized,TRBD2,TRBJ2-1,TRBV15,TGTGCCACCAGCAGAGATCTCCAAAGCGGGGGGGCGCCGAATGAGCAGTTCTTC,CATSRDLQSGGAPNEQFF
.,.,TRBJ1-1,TRBV7-9,TGTGCCAGCAGCGTGGACCCGAACACTGAAGCTTTCTTT,CASSVDPNTEAFF
.,TRBD2,TRBJ2-7,TRBV18,TGTGCCAGCTCACCGGGACTAGGAGCGGGAGAGCAGTACTTC,CASSPGLGAGEQYF
.,.,TRBJ2-3,TRBV12-3/TRBV12-4,TGTGCCAGCAGAAGGTCAGATACGCAGTATTTT,CASRRSDTQYF
.,.,TRBJ2-7,TRBV24-1,TGTGCCACCATGTCGCCTTGCGAGCAGTACTTC,CATMSPCEQYF
.,.,TRBJ1-1,TRBV25-1,TGTGCCAGCAGTGAAGGAGGGATTACTGAAGCTTTCTTT,CASSEGGITEAFF
.,.,TRBJ2-7,TRBV19,TGTGCCAGTAGTTTGACAGGTACCTCCTCCTACGAGCAGTACTTC,CASSLTGTSSYEQYF
.,.,TRBJ2-7,TRBV9,TGTGCCAGCAGCGTAGCTGCGGGACAGTACTACGAGCAGTACTTC,CASSVAAGQYYEQYF
.,TRBD2,TRBJ2-5,TRBV29-1,TGCAGCGTTAAGACTAGCGGGTACCAAGAGACCCAGTACTTC,CSVKTSGYQETQYF
few,.,TRBJ1-6,TRBV19,TGTGCCAGTAGTTCACAGGGTCAGAATAATTCACCCCTCCACTTT,CASSSQGQNNSPLHF
.,TRBD1,TRBJ1-2,TRBV7-9,TGTGCCAGCAGCTCAGGGACAGGGAAGGGTGATGGCTACACCTTC,CASSSGTGKGDGYTF
.,TRBD2,TRBJ2-3,TRBV15,TGTGCCACCAGCACTAGCACTAGCGGGGTCACAGATACGCAGTATTTT,CATSTSTSGVTDTQYF
.,TRBD1,TRBJ2-7,TRBV19,TGTGCCAGTAGCCTGGGACAGGGCTACGAGCAGTACTTC,CASSLGQGYEQYF
.,.,TRBJ2-7,TRBV7-2,TGTGCCAGCAGCTTAGACGGAATCTACGAGCAGTACTTC,CASSLDGIYEQYF
.,.,TRBJ1-1,TRBV4-3,TGCGCCAGCAGTGAATCTTCAGGGGACACTGAAGCTTTCTTT,CASSESSGDTEAFF
.,.,TRBJ2-7,TRBV25-1,TGTGCCAGCAGTCTCCCCCGGACAGCCTACGAGCAGTACTTC,CASSLPRTAYEQYF
medium-sized,.,TRBJ2-1,TRBV20-1,TGCAGTGCTAGAGATATGTATGAGCAGTTCTTC,CSARDMYEQFF
.,TRBD1,TRBJ1-1,TRBV10-1,TGCGCCAGCAGTGAGTCGGGGACAGGGAAAGAAGCTTTCTTT,CASSESGTGKEAFF
once,.,TRBJ1-5,TRBV2,TGTGCCAGCAGTAGGGGCAGGGATAGCGGTCAGCCCCAGCATTTT,CASSRGRDSGQPQHF
.,TRBD1,TRBJ1-1,TRBV9,TGTGCCAGCAGCTTCGGGACAGGGCACGGCACTGAAGCTTTCTTT,CASSFGTGHGTEAFF
.,TRBD2,TRBJ2-1,TRBV29-1,TGCAGCGTTTTAACTAGCGGGGGGGCTTCATACAATGAGCAGTTCTTC,CSVLTSGGASYNEQFF
.,TRBD2,TRBJ2-7,TRBV4-1,TGCGCCAGCAGCCAAGAAGGGCTCGGACTAGCGGGGGGCCCCCTGTACGAGCAGTACTTC,CASSQEGLGLAGGPLYEQYF